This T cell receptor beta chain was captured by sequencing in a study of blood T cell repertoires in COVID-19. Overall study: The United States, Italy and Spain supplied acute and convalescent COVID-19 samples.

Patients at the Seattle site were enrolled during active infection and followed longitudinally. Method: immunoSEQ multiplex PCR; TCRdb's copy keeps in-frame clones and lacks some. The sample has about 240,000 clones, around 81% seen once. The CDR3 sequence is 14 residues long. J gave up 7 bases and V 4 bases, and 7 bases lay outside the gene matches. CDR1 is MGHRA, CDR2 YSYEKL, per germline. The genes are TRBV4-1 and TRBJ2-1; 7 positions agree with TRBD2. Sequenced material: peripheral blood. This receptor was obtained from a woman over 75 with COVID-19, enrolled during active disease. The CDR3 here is CASSPASGVNEQFF. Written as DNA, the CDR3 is TGCGCCAGCAGCCCCGCAAGCGGGGTAAATGAGCAGTTCTTC.